This TCR beta chain is from a study of OX40 agonist ivuxolimab in advanced cancers. In the study overall: Participants could have had prior anti-PD-1, anti-PD-L1 or anti-CTLA-4 therapy, and more than 35% had some. The study reported partial responses in three patients: one hepatocellular carcinoma, two cutaneous melanoma.

Regarding this clone: The antigen is unknown.

V lost 4 bases, J lost 4 bases, and 17 bases lay in between. The CDR3 length is 17 residues. CDR1 is SGHTA and CDR2 is FQGTGA in the germline V gene. Broader study findings: Normalized expansion of T-cell clones was also low for some nonresponders.

Method: immunoSEQ multiplex PCR; TCRdb's copy keeps in-frame clones and lacks some. The top ten clones hold roughly 0.6% of a sample with 50,000 to 70,000 clones, roughly 84% of them seen once. Autoimmune disease history or systemic immunosuppression led to patient exclusion. This TCR derives from an adult with an advanced solid tumor such as melanoma, head and neck, liver or kidney cancer. The specimen comprised CD4+ or CD8+ T cells sorted from blood, sampled in a trial of the OX40 agonist ivuxolimab. The chain employs TRBV7-3 and TRBJ2-6; weak D call: TRBD2 (5 bases). The CDR3 loop is CASSSAPVREGANVLTF. CDR3 sequence (DNA): TGTGCCAGCAGCTCCGCCCCGGTGAGGGAGGGGGCCAACGTCCTGACTTTC.